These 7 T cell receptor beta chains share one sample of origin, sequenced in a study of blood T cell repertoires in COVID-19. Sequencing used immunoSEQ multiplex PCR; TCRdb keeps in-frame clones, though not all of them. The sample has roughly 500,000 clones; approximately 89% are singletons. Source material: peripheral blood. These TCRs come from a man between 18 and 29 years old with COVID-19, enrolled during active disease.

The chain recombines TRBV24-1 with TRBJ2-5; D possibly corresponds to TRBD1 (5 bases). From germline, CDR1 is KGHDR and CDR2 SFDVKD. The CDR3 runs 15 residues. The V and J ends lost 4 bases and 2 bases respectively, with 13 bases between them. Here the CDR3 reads CATSDQGFNQETQYF. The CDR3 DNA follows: TGTGCCACCAGTGACCAGGGTTTTAATCAAGAGACCCAGTACTTC.

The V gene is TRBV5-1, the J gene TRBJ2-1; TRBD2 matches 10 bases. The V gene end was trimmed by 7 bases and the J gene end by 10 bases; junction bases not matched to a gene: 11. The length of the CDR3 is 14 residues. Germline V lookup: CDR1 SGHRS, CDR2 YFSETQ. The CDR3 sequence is CASDSGGAHGEQFF. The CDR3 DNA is TGCGCCAGCGACAGCGGGGGGGCCCACGGAGAGCAGTTCTTC.

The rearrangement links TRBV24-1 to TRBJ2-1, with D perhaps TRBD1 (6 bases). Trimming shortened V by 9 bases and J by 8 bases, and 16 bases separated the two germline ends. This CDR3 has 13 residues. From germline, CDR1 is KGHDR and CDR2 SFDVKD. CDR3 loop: CATAEGGADEQFF. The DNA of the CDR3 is TGTGCCACCGCGGAAGGGGGAGCCGATGAGCAGTTCTTC.

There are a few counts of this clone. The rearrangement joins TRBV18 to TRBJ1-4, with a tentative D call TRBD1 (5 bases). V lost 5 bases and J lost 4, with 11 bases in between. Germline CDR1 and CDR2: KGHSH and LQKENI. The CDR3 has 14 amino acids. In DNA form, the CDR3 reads TGTGCCAGCTCAACTACAGGAAATAATGAAAAACTGTTTTTT. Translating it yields CASSTTGNNEKLFF.

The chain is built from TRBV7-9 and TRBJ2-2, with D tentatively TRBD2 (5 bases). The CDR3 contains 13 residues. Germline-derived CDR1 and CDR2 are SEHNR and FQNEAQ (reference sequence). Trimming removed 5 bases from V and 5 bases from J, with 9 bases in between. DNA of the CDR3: TGTGCCAGCAGCCCCCCGGGGACCGGGGAGCTGTTTTTT. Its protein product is CASSPPGTGELFF.

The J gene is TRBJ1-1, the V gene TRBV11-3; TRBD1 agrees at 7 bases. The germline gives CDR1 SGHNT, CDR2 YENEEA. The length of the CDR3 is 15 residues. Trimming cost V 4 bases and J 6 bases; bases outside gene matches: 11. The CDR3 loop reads CASSSPGGGLPEAFF. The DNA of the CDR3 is TGTGCCAGCAGCTCCCCAGGGGGTGGGCTCCCTGAAGCTTTCTTT.

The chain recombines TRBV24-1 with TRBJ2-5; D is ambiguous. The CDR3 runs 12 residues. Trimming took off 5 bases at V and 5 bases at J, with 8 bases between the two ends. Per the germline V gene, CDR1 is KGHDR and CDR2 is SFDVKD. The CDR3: CATSAGPETQYF. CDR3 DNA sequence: TGTGCCACCAGTGCTGGGCCCGAGACCCAGTACTTC.